The rows below give T cell receptor beta chains drawn from one sample of a study of shared clonotypes between healthy human individuals. Profiled with immunoSEQ multiplex PCR; TCRdb holds only in-frame clones, not every one. The sample contains around 1.1 million clones, 75% to 80% of which appear only once. Sequenced material: memory CD4+ T cells from PBMCs. Every receptor here comes from a man between 18 and 35 years old in good health. Some clones in this sample may be carry-over from other donors' samples. Both conserved end residues are part of each CDR3. Fields, in order: J gene, D gene, V gene, clone size, CDR3 protein, CDR3 DNA. A D gene is named only where the DNA matches it firmly. A row's size may be missing; if present it is once, few, many or a size class.

>TRBJ2-1|NA|TRBV16|NA
CASSQGYNEQFF
TGTGCCAGCAGTCAGGGGTACAATGAGCAGTTCTTC
>TRBJ1-5|NA|TRBV5-1|few
CASSLDTSNQPQHF
TGCGCCAGCAGCTTGGACACGAGCAATCAGCCCCAGCATTTT
>TRBJ1-5|NA|TRBV19|few
CASAGWDQPQHF
TGTGCCAGCGCAGGGTGGGATCAGCCCCAGCATTTT
>TRBJ2-5|NA|TRBV11-2|NA
CASSLDPPGAGTQYF
TGTGCCAGCAGCTTAGATCCCCCGGGAGCGGGGACCCAGTACTTC
>TRBJ1-4|NA|TRBV5-1|once
CASSLADDQVLFF
TGCGCCAGCAGCTTGGCCGATGACCAGGTCCTGTTTTTT
>TRBJ1-1|NA|TRBV27|NA
CASRRTGSRTEAFF
TGTGCCAGCAGACGAACAGGGTCCCGCACTGAAGCTTTCTTT
>TRBJ2-3|NA|TRBV5-1|NA
CASSREGASTQYF
TGCGCCAGCAGTAGGGAGGGGGCCAGTACGCAGTATTTT
>TRBJ1-5|NA|TRBV27|NA
CASTSLGGPPPQHF
TGTGCCAGCACCTCCCTTGGAGGGCCCCCGCCCCAGCATTTT
>TRBJ1-4|NA|TRBV4-2|NA
CASSPWESRDNEKLFF
TGTGCCAGCAGCCCGTGGGAATCCAGAGATAATGAAAAACTGTTTTTT
>TRBJ2-1|TRBD2|TRBV5-1|NA
CASSLAGSSYNEQFF
TGCGCCAGCAGCTTAGCGGGGAGCTCCTACAATGAGCAGTTCTTC
>TRBJ2-7|TRBD1|TRBV5-1|NA
CASSYSGTGGPEQYF
TGCGCCAGCAGCTACTCCGGGACAGGGGGCCCCGAGCAGTACTTC
>TRBJ2-5|TRBD2|TRBV18|NA
CASSGPSGKGETQYF
TGTGCCAGCTCCGGGCCTAGCGGGAAGGGAGAGACCCAGTACTTC
>TRBJ1-2|NA|TRBV7-2|NA
CASSLQGPRLANYGYTF
TGTGCCAGCAGCTTACAGGGACCGCGGTTAGCTAACTATGGCTACACCTTC
>TRBJ2-7|NA|TRBV20-1|NA
CSGARGHEQYF
TGCAGTGGAGCCAGGGGCCACGAGCAGTACTTC
>TRBJ1-1|TRBD1|TRBV7-2|NA
CASSLEGAGGWNTEAFF
TGTGCCAGCAGCTTAGAGGGAGCAGGGGGCTGGAACACTGAAGCTTTCTTT
>TRBJ2-6|TRBD2|TRBV18|NA
CATPAGVLSGANVLTF
TGTGCCACGCCAGCGGGGGTCCTCTCTGGGGCCAACGTCCTGACTTTC
>TRBJ2-2|TRBD2|TRBV28|NA
CASSSLAGVWELFF
TGTGCCAGCAGTTCCTTAGCGGGAGTTTGGGAGCTGTTTTTT
>TRBJ1-2|NA|TRBV5-1|few
CASSLAPSNYGYTF
TGCGCCAGCAGCTTGGCCCCGAGTAACTATGGCTACACCTTC
>TRBJ2-5|NA|TRBV5-1|NA
CASSLGTGKETQYF
TGCGCCAGCAGCTTAGGGACGGGAAAAGAGACCCAGTACTTC
>TRBJ1-2|NA|TRBV5-1|few
CASSLRAPTAPNYGYTF
TGCGCCAGCAGCTTAAGGGCCCCGACTGCCCCAAACTATGGCTACACCTTC
>TRBJ2-1|TRBD2|TRBV9|NA
CASSVEGTSSNEQFF
TGTGCCAGCAGCGTAGAGGGGACTAGCAGCAATGAGCAGTTCTTC
>TRBJ2-2|NA|TRBV9|NA
CASSVGASAANTGELFF
TGTGCCAGCAGCGTAGGGGCTAGCGCTGCGAACACCGGGGAGCTGTTTTTT
>TRBJ2-7|TRBD1|TRBV6-6|NA
CASRGQGAQEQYF
TGTGCCAGCCGCGGACAGGGGGCGCAGGAGCAGTACTTC
>TRBJ1-5|NA|TRBV9|NA
CASSVGPTGYQPQHF
TGTGCCAGCAGCGTAGGTCCTACAGGGTATCAGCCCCAGCATTTT
>TRBJ2-6|NA|TRBV7-3|NA
CASSLAETGANVLTF
TGTGCCAGCAGCTTAGCTGAGACTGGGGCCAACGTCCTGACTTTC
>TRBJ2-1|TRBD2|TRBV30|NA
CAWSVGSGRALYEQFF
TGTGCCTGGAGTGTGGGTAGCGGGAGGGCCTTATATGAGCAGTTCTTC
>TRBJ2-7|NA|TRBV11-2|once
CASIKGRGRFGTSEQYF
TGTGCCAGCATCAAAGGTCGGGGGCGATTTGGGACCTCCGAGCAGTACTTC
>TRBJ1-5|NA|TRBV10-3|NA
CAIRARYDNQPQHF
TGTGCCATCAGAGCCAGATATGACAATCAGCCCCAGCATTTT
>TRBJ2-7|TRBD1|TRBV19|NA
CASSTTGESSYEQYF
TGTGCCAGTAGTACGACAGGGGAGAGCTCCTACGAGCAGTACTTC
>TRBJ2-7|NA|TRBV9|NA
CASSVGRDTSYEQYF
TGTGCCAGCAGCGTAGGCCGGGACACCTCCTACGAGCAGTACTTC
>TRBJ2-3|NA|TRBV6-5|NA
CASSYTGASTDTQYF
TGTGCCAGCAGTTACACGGGGGCAAGCACAGATACGCAGTATTTT
>TRBJ1-5|TRBD1|TRBV18|NA
CASSGDRSNQPQHF
TGTGCCAGCTCAGGGGACAGGTCGAATCAGCCCCAGCATTTT
>TRBJ2-1|TRBD2|TRBV11-2|NA
CASSFLPGRGVYNEQFF
TGTGCCAGCAGCTTTCTCCCCGGGAGGGGGGTCTACAATGAGCAGTTCTTC
>TRBJ2-6|TRBD1|TRBV4-1|NA
CASSQINDRGTGANVLTF
TGCGCCAGCAGCCAAATAAACGACAGGGGTACTGGGGCCAACGTCCTGACTTTC
>TRBJ1-2|TRBD1|TRBV9|NA
CASSLTGQGVGGYTF
TGTGCCAGCAGCCTCACGGGACAGGGGGTTGGTGGCTACACCTTC
>TRBJ2-5|NA|TRBV28|NA
CASSNRDTTLLETQYF
TGTGCCAGCAGTAACCGGGACACTACTTTATTAGAGACCCAGTACTTC
>TRBJ1-1|TRBD1|TRBV7-9|NA
CASSFKGAGMNTEAFF
TGTGCCAGCAGCTTTAAGGGGGCTGGGATGAACACTGAAGCTTTCTTT
>TRBJ2-7|NA|TRBV28|few
CASSVTGTYEQYF
TGTGCCAGCAGTGTCACAGGGACCTACGAGCAGTACTTC
>TRBJ1-2|TRBD1|TRBV5-1|NA
CASSLEYQGADGYTF
TGCGCCAGCAGCTTGGAGTACCAGGGGGCGGATGGCTACACCTTC
>TRBJ1-4|NA|TRBV27|NA
CASSDNPAQRNEKLFF
TGTGCCAGCAGTGACAACCCTGCTCAGCGTAATGAAAAACTGTTTTTT
>TRBJ1-2|NA|TRBV29-1|NA
CSVGGESYGYTF
TGCAGCGTGGGGGGGGAAAGCTATGGCTACACCTTC
>TRBJ1-3|NA|TRBV2|many
CASSGSVGGNTIYF
TGTGCCAGCAGTGGTTCGGTTGGGGGAAACACCATATATTTT
>TRBJ2-3|NA|TRBV29-1|NA
CSARTGSTDTQYF
TGCAGCGCCCGGACGGGAAGCACAGATACGCAGTATTTT
>TRBJ1-3|NA|TRBV18|NA
CASSSSRSDGNTIYF
TGTGCCAGCTCATCCAGCCGGTCTGACGGAAACACCATATATTTT
>TRBJ1-2|NA|TRBV28|NA
CASTRTPNYGYTF
TGTGCCAGCACCCGTACACCTAACTATGGCTACACCTTC
>TRBJ2-7|TRBD2|TRBV5-4|NA
CASSLGTSGPGDEQYF
TGTGCCAGCAGCTTGGGGACTAGCGGGCCCGGCGACGAGCAGTACTTC
>TRBJ2-6|NA|TRBV5-6|NA
CASSLGGRISGANVLTF
TGTGCCAGCAGCTTGGGCGGAAGAATCTCTGGGGCCAACGTCCTGACTTTC
>TRBJ1-3|NA|TRBV5-1|NA
CASSLEGNTIYF
TGCGCCAGCAGCCTTGAAGGAAACACCATATATTTT
>TRBJ2-3|NA|TRBV7-3|NA
CASSPLRGTDTQYF
TGTGCCAGCAGCCCCCTCAGAGGAACAGATACGCAGTATTTT
>TRBJ2-3|TRBD1|TRBV18|NA
CASSSQGLTGGDFNTQYF
TGTGCCAGCTCGTCCCAGGGCCTGACAGGGGGCGACTTCAATACGCAGTATTTT
>TRBJ2-1|TRBD2|TRBV28|NA
CASSLLAGGPYNEQFF
TGTGCCAGCAGTTTACTAGCGGGAGGGCCCTACAATGAGCAGTTCTTC
>TRBJ2-7|NA|TRBV10-3|NA
CAISESRRKQYF
TGTGCCATCAGTGAGTCTAGGCGAAAGCAGTACTTC
>TRBJ2-1|TRBD2|TRBV28|NA
CASTQRGGSYNEQFF
TGTGCCAGCACCCAACGGGGGGGATCCTACAATGAGCAGTTCTTC
>TRBJ2-5|TRBD2|TRBV5-4|NA
CASSLGWDSGRYQETQYF
TGTGCCAGCAGCTTGGGATGGGATAGCGGGAGGTACCAAGAGACCCAGTACTTC
>TRBJ1-1|NA|TRBV6-6|NA
CASRGHTEAFF
TGTGCCAGCAGGGGCCACACTGAAGCTTTCTTT